Below are 26 T cell receptor beta chains sequenced from a single sample in a study of OX40 agonist ivuxolimab in advanced cancers. The method was immunoSEQ multiplex PCR; TCRdb's version includes in-frame clones alone and lacks a portion of them. The table has 77,000 or so clones, about nine tenths seen once; the top ten hold around 0.5%. Sequenced material: CD4+ or CD8+ T cells sorted from blood, taken in a trial of the OX40 agonist ivuxolimab. These receptors originate from an adult with an advanced solid tumor such as melanoma, head and neck, liver or kidney cancer.

The rearrangement uses TRBV4-1 and TRBJ1-4; a weak D match, TRBD1 (6 bases). Trimming shortened V by 0 bases and J by 3 bases, and 23 bases separated the two germline ends. The CDR3 sequence is 20 residues long. Germline values: CDR1 MGHRA, CDR2 YSYEKL. CDR3 loop: CASSQELKGPNTGPNEKLFF. CDR3 sequence (DNA): TGCGCCAGCAGCCAAGAACTAAAGGGGCCTAACACAGGGCCTAATGAAAAACTGTTTTTT.

Note on this clone: An end of the junction differs from the germline gene, which may be a read error. This chain joins TRBV7-7 and TRBJ2-5; TRBD1 matches 12 bases. Germline V lookup: CDR1 SSHAT, CDR2 FNYEAQ (reference sequence). The CDR3 runs to 15 residues. CDR3: CASSLGTGGLETQYF. The CDR3 DNA reads as TGTGCTAGCAGCCTCGGGACAGGGGGCCTGGAGACCCAGTACTTC.

The gene calls are TRBV7-3 and TRBJ1-5; 9 bases map to TRBD1. The CDR3 loop spans 15 amino acids. The J segment lost 5 bases and the V segment lost 5 bases, leaving 7 bases of the junction unmatched. CDR1 is SGHTA and CDR2 is FQGTGA in the germline V gene. The CDR3 DNA follows: TGTGCCAGCAGCATACGGGACAGGGAGGATCAGCCCCAGCATTTT. Encoded protein: CASSIRDREDQPQHF.

The V gene is TRBV27, the J gene TRBJ2-6; TRBD1 aligns across 7 bases. The CDR3 length is 17 residues. Trimming at V came to 7 bases and at J to 0 bases, leaving 9 bases not matched to a gene. Per the germline V gene, CDR1 is MNHEY and CDR2 is SMNVEV (reference sequence). The CDR3 nucleotides are TGTGCCAGCACCAGTCCCGGGACAGCCTCTGGGGCCAACGTCCTGACTTTC. This sequence encodes CASTSPGTASGANVLTF.

This rearrangement joins TRBV30 to TRBJ2-3; 7 bases line up with TRBD2. J gave up 2 bases and V 2 bases, and 4 bases lay outside the gene matches. This CDR3 spans 14 amino acids. Germline V gene data show CDR1 as GTSNPN and CDR2 as SVGIG (reference sequence). The CDR3: CAWSPREVTDTQYF. CDR3 coding DNA: TGTGCCTGGAGTCCACGGGAGGTCACAGATACGCAGTATTTT.

This chain connects TRBV18 to TRBJ1-5; TRBD1 might be the D (5 bases). Deletions cut 2 bases from V and 0 bases from J, with 11 bases between. The CDR3 loop spans 16 amino acids. Germline V gene sequence: CDR1 KGHSH, CDR2 LQKENI. This CDR3 reads CASSPIEGDSNQPQHF. The CDR3 DNA sequence: TGTGCCAGCTCACCAATCGAAGGGGATAGCAATCAGCCCCAGCATTTT.

This clone appeared a single time. The gene calls are TRBV9 and TRBJ2-2, with 14 bases that match TRBD2. The V gene end was trimmed by 0 bases and the J gene end by 5 bases; junction bases not matched to a gene: 0. Germline V CDR1 and CDR2: SGDLS, YYNGEE. This CDR3 region has 16 residues. The CDR3: CASSVGTSGRTGELFF. CDR3 nucleotides: TGTGCCAGCAGCGTAGGGACTAGCGGGAGGACCGGGGAGCTGTTTTTT.

The genes are TRBV29-1 and TRBJ2-5, with a weak D call TRBD1 (5 bases). The germline V gene encodes CDR1 SQVTM and CDR2 ANQGSEA. V lost 7 bases to trimming and J lost 2 bases, with 8 bases between them. The CDR3 covers 11 residues. In DNA, the CDR3 is TGCAGCGCTGCAGGGCAAGAGACCCAGTACTTC. Translation: CSAAGQETQYF.

This sequence joins TRBV19 and TRBJ1-1, with 12 bases matching TRBD1. The CDR3 is made up of 21 amino acids. Germline V gene sequence: CDR1 LNHDA, CDR2 SQIVND (reference sequence). V was clipped by 8 bases and J by 0 bases; unmatched bases: 22. The CDR3 DNA is TGTGCCAGTTCCCCCAGGGGACAGGGGGCTTTCGGTGGTACCATGAACACTGAAGCTTTCTTT. It encodes CASSPRGQGAFGGTMNTEAFF. The full variable domain, completed using reference TRBV19 and TRBJ1-1, is DGGITQSPKYLFRKEGQNVTLSCEQNLNHDAMYWYRQDPGQGLRLIYYSQIVNDFQKGDIAEGYSVSREKKESFPLTVTSAQKNPTAFYLCASSPRGQGAFGGTMNTEAFFGQGTRLTVV.

The chain links TRBV15 to TRBJ1-3; D call uncertain. Trimming pared 2 bases from V and 4 bases from J, leaving 15 bases between. The germline gives CDR1 LNHNV, CDR2 YYDKDF (reference sequence). The CDR3 contains 16 residues. The CDR3 DNA reads as TGTGCCACCAGCAGATCGCCTCAGGCCGGAGGAAACACCATATATTTT. Translated, it gives CATSRSPQAGGNTIYF.

The chain combines TRBV30 with TRBJ1-2; TRBD1 might be the D (5 bases). The CDR3 is made up of 12 amino acids. V was pared by 2 bases and J by 10 bases, with 14 bases between. Per germline, CDR1 GTSNPN and CDR2 SVGIG (reference sequence). The CDR3 DNA is TGTGCCTGGAGTATAGTAGGGGAACACTACACCTTC. This gives the protein CAWSIVGEHYTF. Together with reference TRBV30 and TRBJ1-2, the CDR3 gives the full variable domain: SQTIHQWPATLVQPVGSPLSLECTVEGTSNPNLYWYRQAAGRGLQLLFYSVGIGQISSEVPQNLSASRPQDRQFILSSKKLLLSDSGFYLCAWSIVGEHYTFGSGTRLTVV.

Of note for this clone: The same CDR3 arises from other DNA sequences in this sample as well. The genes are TRBV9 and TRBJ2-2; D is unresolved. The CDR3 sequence is 14 residues long. CDR1 and CDR2 (germline): SGDLS, YYNGEE. The ends were cut back, 0 bases at V and 2 bases at J, with 5 bases in the middle. The CDR3 reads CASSVAGNTGELFF. CDR3 DNA sequence: TGTGCCAGCAGCGTAGCCGGTAACACCGGGGAGCTGTTTTTT.

This rearrangement joins TRBV27 to TRBJ2-1; 8 positions agree with TRBD2. The germline gives CDR1 MNHEY, CDR2 SMNVEV (reference sequence). The V gene end was trimmed by 0 bases and the J gene end by 6 bases; junction bases not matched to a gene: 4. This CDR3 region has 15 residues. The CDR3 is CASSLSGRGFNEQFF. CDR3 coding DNA: TGTGCCAGCAGTTTATCCGGGAGGGGTTTCAATGAGCAGTTCTTC.

This clone was recorded only once. The chain joins TRBV7-8 to TRBJ1-5, with D maybe TRBD1 (6 bases). V shed 5 bases and J shed 0 bases, with 17 bases lying between them. CDR1 is SGHVS, CDR2 FQNEAQ, per germline. This CDR3 has 17 residues. The CDR3 DNA reads TGTGCCAGCAGCCTAGGGACACTCGGCATTAGCAATCAGCCCCAGCATTTT. Translating gives CASSLGTLGISNQPQHF.

This sequence joins TRBV30 and TRBJ1-1; a possible D gene is TRBD1 (6 bases). Trimming pared 8 bases from V and 3 bases from J, leaving 16 bases between. Germline CDR1 reads GTSNPN; CDR2 reads SVGIG (reference sequence). The CDR3 extends over 13 amino acids. This CDR3 reads CARIGGSHTEAFF. The CDR3 DNA is TGTGCCCGAATCGGGGGCTCACACACTGAAGCTTTCTTT.

This clone was found once. The V call is TRBV6-5, the J call TRBJ2-5; D possibly uses TRBD1 or TRBD2 (5 bases each). This CDR3 has 11 amino acids. CDR1 is MNHEY and CDR2 is SVGAGI in the germline V gene. V gave up 6 bases and J gave up 9 bases, with 11 bases separating them. CDR3 residues: CASSRRGAQYF. The CDR3 region has the DNA TGTGCCAGCAGCCGCCGAGGGGCCCAGTACTTC.

The gene calls are TRBV19 and TRBJ1-5, with D uncertain. CDR1 LNHDA and CDR2 SQIVND come from the germline V gene (reference sequence). The CDR3 contains 12 residues. The V gene lost 7 bases and the J gene lost 11 bases, with 15 bases spanning the gap. This chain's CDR3 is CASNSPTPTQHF. The CDR3 region has the DNA TGTGCCAGTAACTCCCCCACTCCGACCCAGCATTTT.

This clone was detected only once. The chain is built from TRBV30 and TRBJ1-5; D not resolved. The V end lost 2 bases, the J end lost 7 bases, and 12 bases lay between the germline ends. In germline, CDR1 is GTSNPN, CDR2 SVGIG (reference sequence). CDR3 length equals 13 residues. CDR3 protein: CAWSTQSRQPQHF. The CDR3 bases are TGTGCCTGGAGTACCCAGTCCAGACAGCCCCAGCATTTT. Using reference TRBV30 and TRBJ1-5 for the parts outside the CDR3, the full variable domain is SQTIHQWPATLVQPVGSPLSLECTVEGTSNPNLYWYRQAAGRGLQLLFYSVGIGQISSEVPQNLSASRPQDRQFILSSKKLLLSDSGFYLCAWSTQSRQPQHFGDGTRLSIL.

V and J are TRBV2 and TRBJ2-1; weak D call: TRBD2 (6 bases). The ends were cut back, 2 bases at V and 6 bases at J, with 11 bases in the middle. Per germline, CDR1 SNHLY and CDR2 FYNNEI. This CDR3 region has 14 residues. Here the CDR3 reads CASSETSTPNEQFF. CDR3 nucleotides: TGTGCCAGCAGTGAAACTAGCACCCCCAATGAGCAGTTCTTC.

The chain uses TRBV5-4 and TRBJ2-2; 9 bases line up with TRBD1. V lost 1 base to trimming and J lost 4 bases; unmatched junction nucleotides: 2. The CDR3 contains 15 residues. Germline CDR1 and CDR2: SGHNT and YYREEE (reference sequence). The CDR3 nucleotides are TGTGCCAGCAGCTTGACAGGGGGCAGCACCGGGGAGCTGTTTTTT. This translates into CASSLTGGSTGELFF.

The chain is built from TRBV2 and TRBJ2-5; 9 bases line up with TRBD1. Germline V gene lookup returns CDR1 SNHLY and CDR2 FYNNEI. V lost 5 bases to trimming and J lost 5 bases; unmatched junction nucleotides: 3. The CDR3 runs 13 residues. CDR3 sequence: CASSYRGRETQYF. The CDR3 nucleotides read TGTGCCAGCAGTTACAGGGGGCGGGAGACCCAGTACTTC.

The chain joins TRBV30 to TRBJ2-3; 10 nucleotides agree with TRBD2. Looked up from germline, CDR1 is GTSNPN and CDR2 is SVGIG (reference sequence). The trim removed 1 base at V and 2 bases at J, leaving 3 bases unmatched. The CDR3 extends over 15 amino acids. The CDR3 DNA reads TGTGCCTGGAGTGGGACTAGCGGAATCACAGATACGCAGTATTTT. It specifies CAWSGTSGITDTQYF. Together with reference TRBV30 and TRBJ2-3, the CDR3 gives the full variable domain: SQTIHQWPATLVQPVGSPLSLECTVEGTSNPNLYWYRQAAGRGLQLLFYSVGIGQISSEVPQNLSASRPQDRQFILSSKKLLLSDSGFYLCAWSGTSGITDTQYFGPGTRLTVL.

The rearrangement joins TRBV7-9 to TRBJ2-2; TRBD2 might be the D (6 bases). Trimming removed 7 bases from V and 0 bases from J, with 15 bases in between. The CDR3 has 16 amino acids. Germline CDR1 is SEHNR and CDR2 is FQNEAQ (reference sequence). Here the CDR3 reads CASMTLTSTNTGELFF. CDR3 DNA sequence: TGTGCCAGCATGACGCTGACTAGTACGAACACCGGGGAGCTGTTTTTT.

The chain recombines TRBV5-8 with TRBJ1-2; D gene ambiguous. CDR3 size: 15 residues. Per germline, CDR1 SGHTS and CDR2 YDEGEE. The V and J ends lost 2 bases and 2 bases respectively, with 13 bases between them. CDR3 sequence reads: CASSFHRAFNYGYTF. The DNA for the CDR3 is TGTGCCAGCAGCTTCCACCGGGCCTTCAACTATGGCTACACCTTC.

V usage is TRBV30 and J usage is TRBJ1-5; weak D call: TRBD1 (5 bases). The CDR3 is 13 residues long. The V and J ends lost 4 bases and 4 bases respectively, with 11 bases between them. Looked up from germline, CDR1 is GTSNPN and CDR2 is SVGIG (reference sequence). CDR3 coding DNA: TGTGCCTGGATCACGGGGCCGAATCAGCCCCAGCATTTT. Protein product: CAWITGPNQPQHF. The full variable domain, with the rest looked up from reference TRBV30 and TRBJ1-5, is SQTIHQWPATLVQPVGSPLSLECTVEGTSNPNLYWYRQAAGRGLQLLFYSVGIGQISSEVPQNLSASRPQDRQFILSSKKLLLSDSGFYLCAWITGPNQPQHFGDGTRLSIL.

This clone appeared a single time. The chain carries TRBV19 and TRBJ1-2; 9 bases align to TRBD1. Per the germline V gene, CDR1 is LNHDA and CDR2 is SQIVND (reference sequence). The CDR3 is made up of 14 amino acids. Trimming removed 3 bases from V and 6 bases from J; junction bases left unmatched: 5. As DNA, the CDR3 is TGTGCCAGTAGTATTACAGGGGGCTTTAATGGCTACACCTTC. This codes for CASSITGGFNGYTF.